Following are 19 T cell receptor beta chains from one sample sequenced in a study of beta chain features in type 1 diabetes. Study-level points and caveats: When Type 1 diabetes patients were examined, their TCRB CDR3s proved moderately but significantly shorter in all four CD4+ subsets.

The antigens of these receptors remain unknown. Isolated RNA was reverse transcribed in full, so expressed TCRB transcripts were sequenced. The table came from immunoSEQ multiplex PCR; TCRdb's copy has only in-frame clones and leaves some out. The sample lists under 300,000 clones, roughly 14% seen once, with approximately 0.018% in the top ten. Material: naive CD4+ T cells from blood. The origin of the receptors is a man aged 25-45 years with type 1 diabetes.

The sample holds a few counts of this clone. The chain employs TRBV25-1 and TRBJ1-1; a possible D gene is TRBD1 (5 bases). The V end lost 7 bases, the J end lost 2 bases, and 17 bases lay between the germline ends. The CDR3 extends over 15 amino acids. Germline V lookup: CDR1 MGHDK, CDR2 SYGVNS. CDR3 in DNA: TGTGCCAGCACCCCCCGGGGGACGGGAAACACTGAAGCTTTCTTT. Its translation is CASTPRGTGNTEAFF.

In the case of this clone: The same CDR3 can be traced to other DNA sequences in this sample. The rearrangement links TRBV5-1 to TRBJ2-2; 7 bases align to TRBD1. The CDR3 has 15 residues. The ends lost 4 bases at V and 0 bases at J; junction bases unmatched: 3. Germline V gives CDR1 SGHRS, CDR2 YFSETQ. The CDR3 protein is CASSPGQTNTGELFF. The CDR3 nucleotides are TGCGCCAGCAGCCCGGGACAGACGAACACCGGGGAGCTGTTTTTT.

CDR3: CASSFRVTGANVLTF. CDR3 DNA: TGTGCCAGCAGCTTTCGGGTTACCGGGGCCAACGTCCTGACTTTC. This chain uses TRBV5-6 with TRBJ2-6; D is undetermined. V was trimmed by 2 bases and J by 4 bases, leaving 10 bases between them. The length of the CDR3 is 15 residues. Germline V gene lookup returns CDR1 SGHDT and CDR2 YYEEEE.

In this sample, this clone turned up a few times. The chain recombines TRBV7-9 with TRBJ1-2; 10 bases map to TRBD1. Losses at the gene ends were 5 bases for V and 8 bases for J; bases not matched to a gene: 8. CDR3 size: 14 residues. The V gene's germline CDR1 is SEHNR and CDR2 FQNEAQ (reference sequence). The CDR3 protein is CASSAGQGNQGYTF. In nucleotides, the CDR3 is TGTGCCAGCAGCGCGGGACAGGGGAATCAGGGCTACACCTTC. Variable domain in full (rest from reference TRBV7-9 and TRBJ1-2): DTGVSQNPRHKITKRGQNVTFRCDPISEHNRLYWYRQTLGQGPEFLTYFQNEAQLEKSRLLSDRFSAERPKGSFSTLEIQRTEQGDSAMYLCASSAGQGNQGYTFGSGTRLTVV.

In its sample, this clone was seen a few times. The chain couples TRBV28 to TRBJ2-5, with 7 bases matching TRBD2. Looked up from germline, CDR1 is MDHEN and CDR2 is SYDVKM. Losses at the gene ends were 6 bases for V and 3 bases for J; bases not matched to a gene: 4. The CDR3 runs to 13 residues. CDR3 in amino acids: CASSPGREETQYF. The DNA for the CDR3 is TGTGCCAGCAGCCCGGGGAGGGAAGAGACCCAGTACTTC.

This clone was seen only a few times. The chain carries TRBV27 and TRBJ2-7; 10 bases fit TRBD1. This CDR3 contains 13 residues. Per germline, CDR1 MNHEY and CDR2 SMNVEV (reference sequence). After removal of 5 bases from V and 7 bases from J, the junction contained 5 bases not matched to a gene. CDR3 protein: CASSRRTGGEQYF. Written as DNA, the CDR3 is TGTGCCAGCAGTCGCCGGACAGGGGGTGAGCAGTACTTC.

This chain connects TRBV18 to TRBJ2-3, with 11 bases identical to TRBD2. This CDR3 spans 15 amino acids. The ends lost 5 bases at V and 9 bases at J; junction bases unmatched: 10. Per germline, CDR1 KGHSH and CDR2 LQKENI. As DNA, the CDR3 is TGTGCCAGCTCAACATCTAGCGGGGGGCAGACCACGCAGTATTTT. Residues: CASSTSSGGQTTQYF.

The V and J genes are TRBV27 and TRBJ1-1; TRBD1 aligns across 10 bases. This CDR3 comprises 14 residues. The ends lost 5 bases at V and 6 bases at J; junction bases unmatched: 6. Germline values: CDR1 MNHEY, CDR2 SMNVEV (reference sequence). CDR3 sequence (DNA): TGTGCCAGCAGTAAGGGACAGGGGACGGCTGAAGCTTTCTTT. As protein: CASSKGQGTAEAFF.

In its sample, this clone was seen a few times. The V call is TRBV7-9, the J call TRBJ1-1; 7 bases are a match to TRBD1. The CDR3 totals 15 residues. V was clipped by 1 base and J by 2 bases; unmatched bases: 4. Germline V gives CDR1 SEHNR, CDR2 FQNEAQ (reference sequence). CDR3 bases: TGTGCCAGCAGCTTAGATCCAGGGGGAAACACTGAAGCTTTCTTT. Protein: CASSLDPGGNTEAFF.

The J gene is TRBJ2-2, the V gene TRBV2; perhaps TRBD2 as D (5 bases). The germline CDR1 and CDR2 sequences are SNHLY and FYNNEI. The CDR3 consists of 12 residues. Trimming took 8 bases from V and 7 from J, leaving 11 bases between them. DNA for the CDR3: TGTGCCAGCGCCGAGGGTGGCGGGGAGCTGTTTTTT. It specifies CASAEGGGELFF. The whole variable domain, filled in from reference TRBV2 and TRBJ2-2, reads EPEVTQTPSHQVTQMGQEVILRCVPISNHLYFYWYRQILGQKVEFLVSFYNNEISEKSEIFDDQFSVERPDGSNFTLKIRSTKLEDSAMYFCASAEGGGELFFGEGSRLTVL.

This sequence joins TRBV5-1 and TRBJ2-7, with a weak D call TRBD2 (6 bases). Trimming cost V 0 bases and J 3 bases, with 7 bases left between them. Germline CDR1 is SGHRS and CDR2 is YFSETQ. The CDR3 spans 13 residues. The CDR3 is CASSLGGDYEQYF. CDR3 DNA: TGCGCCAGCAGCTTGGGGGGGGACTACGAGCAGTACTTC.

This clone was seen more than once but under ten times. This chain links TRBV7-9 with TRBJ2-2, with D perhaps matching TRBD1 (6 bases). In germline, CDR1 is SEHNR, CDR2 FQNEAQ (reference sequence). The CDR3 runs to 16 residues. V was pared by 3 bases and J by 5 bases, with 16 bases between. The CDR3 DNA reads TGTGCCAGCAGCTTGTGGGGACAAGGGCTGACCGGGGAGCTGTTTTTT. Its protein is CASSLWGQGLTGELFF.

A few counts support this clone. An end of the junction differs from the germline gene, which may be a read error. This chain uses TRBV5-1 with TRBJ1-3, with D perhaps matching TRBD1 (5 bases). The CDR3 length is 16 residues. The germline gives CDR1 SGHRS, CDR2 YFSETQ. CDR3 DNA: TGCGCCAGCAGTTTGGACGGGGGAATCGCTGGAAACACCATATATTTT. Translating gives CASSLDGGIAGNTIYF.

In this sample, this clone turned up a few times. The chain joins TRBV27 to TRBJ1-5; 9 bases are shared with TRBD1. With V trimmed by 2 bases and J by 3 bases, 2 bases remained unmatched. Germline loops: CDR1 MNHEY, CDR2 SMNVEV (reference sequence). The CDR3 loop spans 15 amino acids. The CDR3 DNA sequence: TGTGCCAGCAGTTTAGGGACAGGGCTCAATCAGCCCCAGCATTTT. It yields the protein CASSLGTGLNQPQHF.

The V gene is TRBV6-6, the J gene TRBJ2-4; 7 bases agree with TRBD1. Unmatched junction bases numbered 5, after V lost 6 bases and J lost 9 bases. The germline V gene has CDR1 MNHNY and CDR2 SVGAGI (reference sequence). There are 12 residues in the CDR3. The CDR3 coding sequence is TGTGCCAGCAGCCCCGGACAGGTCATTCAGTACTTC. Residues: CASSPGQVIQYF.

The chain uses TRBV29-1 and TRBJ2-3; D not resolved. The CDR3 loop spans 12 amino acids. The germline CDR1 and CDR2 sequences are SQVTM and ANQGSEA. V lost 0 bases and J 10 bases, leaving 11 bases between the germline ends. This CDR3 reads CSVEDSPRPQYF. The CDR3, as DNA: TGCAGCGTTGAAGATTCCCCTAGACCGCAGTATTTT.

This clone was observed a few times. V and J are TRBV29-1 and TRBJ1-2, with D possibly being TRBD1 (5 bases). Deletions cut 7 bases from V and 13 bases from J, with 16 bases between. The CDR3 length is 10 residues. The germline gives CDR1 SQVTM, CDR2 ANQGSEA. The CDR3, as DNA: TGCAGCGCAGGGTCCCAGGCTGGCACCTTC. Its translation is CSAGSQAGTF.

This chain connects TRBV28 to TRBJ2-6, with D unresolved. The germline V gene encodes CDR1 MDHEN and CDR2 SYDVKM. CDR3 length equals 11 residues. The chain's CDR3 is CGSSGANVLTF. The CDR3 DNA sequence: TGTGGGAGTTCTGGGGCCAACGTCCTGACTTTC.

The chain joins TRBV5-1 to TRBJ2-2, with 8 nucleotides matching TRBD1. Germline V gene sequence: CDR1 SGHRS, CDR2 YFSETQ. The CDR3 is 15 residues long. Trimming cost V 0 bases and J 6 bases; bases outside gene matches: 4. CDR3 in amino acids: CASSLALQGAGELFF. CDR3 in DNA: TGCGCCAGCAGCTTGGCCTTACAGGGGGCCGGGGAGCTGTTTTTT.